The 12 T cell receptor beta chains reported below all come from one sample, sequenced in a study of T cell responses to AZD1222 COVID-19 vaccine. Libraries were prepared by immunoSEQ multiplex PCR; TCRdb keeps only in-frame clonotypes and omits some of them. The sample has about 120,000 clones, around 91% seen once. Sequencing used peripheral blood, obtained on day 0 of AZD1222 vaccination. All receptors derive from an adult in good health.

This clone was found once. The chain uses TRBV19 and TRBJ1-3; D is uncertain. The CDR3 sequence is 15 residues long. Germline CDR1 LNHDA, CDR2 SQIVND (reference sequence). Deletions cut 3 bases from V and 0 bases from J, with 9 bases between. CDR3 sequence: CASSMDGYSGNTIYF. The CDR3 DNA reads TGTGCCAGTAGTATGGACGGGTACTCTGGAAACACCATATATTTT.

This clone is a singleton in its sample. The chain joins TRBV9 to TRBJ2-1; TRBD2 might be the D (6 bases). The CDR3 contains 13 residues. The germline V and J ends were trimmed by 3 bases and 6 bases, with 10 bases remaining between them. Germline CDR1 reads SGDLS; CDR2 reads YYNGEE. CDR3 region: CASSGREFNEQFF. CDR3 sequence (DNA): TGTGCCAGCAGCGGTCGGGAGTTCAATGAGCAGTTCTTC.

The V and J genes are TRBV10-2 and TRBJ2-1; TRBD2 matches at 11 bases. CDR3 length: 16 amino acids. V gave up 4 bases and J gave up 4 bases; unmatched junction bases: 6. CDR1 is WSHSY and CDR2 is SAAADI in the germline V gene. CDR3 bases: TGCGCCAGCAGTGTCGGAGGGACTAGCGGATACAATGAGCAGTTCTTC. This translates into CASSVGGTSGYNEQFF.

The chain recombines TRBV5-6 with TRBJ2-7; D perhaps matches TRBD1 (5 bases). The CDR3 extends over 13 amino acids. The germline CDR1 and CDR2 sequences are SGHDT and YYEEEE. V lost 2 bases and J 2 bases, leaving 8 bases between the germline ends. CDR3: CASSFDRPYEQYF. The CDR3 DNA reads as TGTGCCAGCAGCTTTGACAGACCCTACGAGCAGTACTTC.

The chain recombines TRBV7-3 with TRBJ2-5, with a tentative D call TRBD2 (5 bases). The germline V gene encodes CDR1 SGHTA and CDR2 FQGTGA. This CDR3 spans 14 amino acids. Deletions cut 3 bases from V and 12 bases from J, with 20 bases between. CDR3 nucleotides: TGTGCCAGCAGCTTGGACTGGACCCCATCACGGAAGTACTTC. This gives the protein CASSLDWTPSRKYF.

The gene calls are TRBV5-1 and TRBJ2-3, with 12 bases aligning to TRBD2. The length of the CDR3 is 17 residues. The V gene end was trimmed by 0 bases and the J gene end by 4 bases; junction bases not matched to a gene: 6. Germline V CDR1 and CDR2: SGHRS, YFSETQ. CDR3 amino acids: CASSLEPSGGAPDTQYF. The DNA for the CDR3 is TGCGCCAGCAGCTTGGAGCCTAGCGGGGGGGCCCCAGATACGCAGTATTTT.

The chain joins TRBV29-1 to TRBJ1-1; 11 positions agree with TRBD1. V trimming: 6 bases; J trimming: 7 bases; junction bases outside the gene matches: 10. The length of the CDR3 is 14 residues. Germline-derived CDR1 and CDR2 are SQVTM and ANQGSEA. This CDR3 reads CSVGQGAGWGEAFF. The CDR3, as DNA: TGCAGCGTCGGACAGGGGGCCGGATGGGGTGAAGCTTTCTTT.

The V and J genes are TRBV9 and TRBJ2-5; 11 nucleotides agree with TRBD2. The germline CDR1 and CDR2 sequences are SGDLS and YYNGEE. V dropped 3 bases and J dropped 3; count of bases not matched to a gene: 1. The CDR3 consists of 14 residues. This CDR3 is CASSAGLAEETQYF. CDR3 bases: TGTGCCAGCAGCGCGGGACTAGCGGAAGAGACCCAGTACTTC. The entire variable domain, with the rest obtained from reference TRBV9 and TRBJ2-5, is as follows: DSGVTQTPKHLITATGQRVTLRCSPRSGDLSVYWYQQSLDQGLQFLIQYYNGEERAKGNILERFSAQQFPDLHSELNLSSLELGDSALYFCASSAGLAEETQYFGPGTRLLVL.

The chain has TRBV5-1 and TRBJ2-2, with D tentatively TRBD1 or TRBD2 (6 bases each). Germline lookup yields CDR1 SGHRS and CDR2 YFSETQ. V lost 0 bases, J lost 6 bases, and 12 bases lay in between. The CDR3 runs to 15 residues. Here the CDR3 reads CASSLDAGEAGELFF. CDR3 DNA sequence: TGCGCCAGCAGCTTGGACGCAGGGGAGGCCGGGGAGCTGTTTTTT. The variable domain in full, completed from reference TRBV5-1 and TRBJ2-2, reads KAGVTQTPRYLIKTRGQQVTLSCSPISGHRSVSWYQQTPGQGLQFLFEYFSETQRNKGNFPGRFSGRQFSNSRSEMNVSTLELGDSALYLCASSLDAGEAGELFFGEGSRLTVL.

This sequence joins TRBV30 and TRBJ1-6, with D perhaps matching TRBD1 (5 bases). This CDR3 is built from 16 residues. The germline V and J ends were trimmed by 1 base and 3 bases, with 13 bases remaining between them. CDR1 is GTSNPN, CDR2 SVGIG, per germline (reference sequence). The CDR3 coding sequence is TGTGCCTGGAGTGAGGGGCGGGCGCTCTATAATTCACCCCTCCACTTT. Translation gives CAWSEGRALYNSPLHF.

The chain links TRBV9 to TRBJ2-5; TRBD2 aligns across 15 bases. The CDR3 runs 17 residues. Per germline, CDR1 SGDLS and CDR2 YYNGEE. V lost 4 bases and J lost 1; bases outside the gene matches: 5. CDR3 DNA sequence: TGTGCCAGCAGCACAGGGACTAGCGGGGGGACCCAAGAGACCCAGTACTTC. It specifies CASSTGTSGGTQETQYF.

This clone was picked up one time. This sequence joins TRBV7-8 and TRBJ1-1; D may be TRBD1 (6 bases). This CDR3 spans 13 amino acids. V was cut by 4 bases and J by 2 bases, with 8 bases left in between. Germline lookup yields CDR1 SGHVS and CDR2 FQNEAQ. The CDR3 DNA reads as TGTGCCAGCAGCTCACAGGGTAACACTGAAGCTTTCTTT. Translation gives CASSSQGNTEAFF.